The T cell receptor beta chain under discussion was sequenced for a study of cytomegalovirus exposure and HLA in healthy donors (dated by TCRdb to about 2017). In the study overall: In an earlier analysis of 587 of the donors, 276 Gb of sequence data and some 120 million unique TCR beta sequences from 180 million or so T cells were reported. A separate validation cohort of roughly 130 different subjects was used in addition to the roughly 620-subject first cohort. A later analysis re-analyzed previously published TCR beta repertoires from roughly 630 donors and added high-resolution HLA genotyping to study TCR occurrence patterns. About 330 gigabases of sequencing data and tens of millions of unique TCR sequences made up an early release that covered nearly 650 HLA-typed donors. An earlier analysis of approximately 580 of the donors used high-throughput TCR beta sequencing to judge whether each TCR beta V gene segment behaved as functional or pseudogenic. Donor age, sex, ethnicity and CMV serostatus were compiled together with the repertoire data. Using immunosequencing, the study profiled T cell repertoires from fewer than 850 subjects and related those repertoires to cytomegalovirus serostatus. The number of donors typed differed by locus, with about 629-630 for A, B, C, DRB1 and DQB1, approximately 500 for DQA1, some 570 for DPA1, and around 450 for DPB1. In a later genetic analysis, genome-wide SNP genotypes for about 55% of the roughly 700 donors were used, and that subset was treated as a discovery cohort. Among around 400 genotyped donors of the cohort, an average of roughly 230,000 unique TCR beta nucleotide sequences was sequenced per donor, of which about 18% were non-productive. A handful of DR-DQ haplotypes were handled as single units for association and clustering because linkage in the cohort was strong. The aim of the study was to test whether cataloging public T cell receptors could identify signatures of past pathogen exposure. Every discovery cohort repertoire had been produced on one sequencing platform. Both class I and class II loci were covered by HLA typing, at four-digit resolution. Rather than using new phenotypic data, the later analysis identified candidate immune exposures from TCR beta sequences and from how often those sequences occurred across donors. To predict cytomegalovirus infection status, the study combined high-throughput TCR immunosequencing, statistical association of individual TCRs with disease status, and machine learning. Of the roughly 410 genotyped donors, over 80% were placed in the genetic ancestry cluster associated with self-reported Caucasian donors.

The cohort consisted of more than 650 healthy bone marrow donors. Cohort members were all nominally healthy when sampled, although unrecorded immune exposures were likely present. The donor was CMV seropositive and belonged to the group of around 300 seropositive cohort members. A peripheral blood sample was provided by each donor, and peripheral blood mononuclear cells were used for TCR beta sequencing. The Qiagen DNeasy Blood Extraction Kit was used to extract genomic DNA from the blood cell samples. This clone was seen just once. Its antigen has not been determined. It has no much larger one-base neighbor in the sample; base qualities were not kept. Overall study outcomes, separate from this receptor: According to a later genetic analysis, donors in an Asian-associated ancestry cluster had fewer N-insertions in productive TCRs than the roughly 670-donor mean. HLA typing was unavailable for some donors at each locus, so association tests used only the typed subset. Roughly uniform sequencing depth across donors was assumed in presence/absence analyses, although this assumption may not hold. The study gave a list of around 170 TCR beta chains associated with cytomegalovirus. While some public TCRs were present in many individuals, most TCR sequences turned up only very rarely across donors. Correlated functional status among segregating V segments might be attributable to linkage disequilibrium, but an unknown experimental factor could not be ruled out. A later genetic analysis associated a missense DCLRE1C variant with V-gene and J-gene trimming of TCR beta chains, and an independent cohort replicated the association. The classifier was reported to diagnose cytomegalovirus status with high specificity and sensitivity in both the original and validation cohorts. Only TCR beta chains were sequenced in this cohort, and the absence of alpha or paired-chain data limited detectable features. Broadly in line with IMGT annotations, most TCR beta V segments showed up in productive rearrangements about 87% or about 30% of the time in an earlier analysis of several hundred of the donors. Compared with equally common non-associated chains, HLA-associated TCR beta chains in a later analysis were more clonally expanded and had lower generation probabilities. Specific HLA alleles were associated with more than 15,000 TCR beta sequences at a false discovery rate of 0.05 in a later analysis. A cluster of highly shared sequence variants was judged likely to represent a technical artifact of the sequencing pipeline. In a later analysis, several top co-occurrence clusters were reported to appear linked to parvovirus B19, influenza, CMV and Epstein-Barr virus. Because the 87-base-pair reads could not distinguish some IMGT-functional V segments, including TRBV6-2 and TRBV6-3, those segments were excluded. Assigning TCR associations to individual alleles was difficult when HLA alleles, especially DR and DQ, strongly co-occurred. A later analysis found that most CMV-associated TCR beta chains appeared HLA-restricted, with HLA associations seemingly driven largely by CMV exposure. A further reported finding was that TCR beta sequences accurately predicted the HLA-A and HLA-B alleles for most subjects in the first cohort. In a later analysis, the rate of TCR association differed among HLA loci, with DRB1 alleles having the most associated TCRs and HLA-C alleles having the fewest. Because counts were too low, 15 to 20 rarely observed V segments, including chromosome 9 orphons, were excluded from the earlier analysis of a few hundred of the donors. It was suggested by the authors that the approach could potentially be generalized to other disease states and immunological phenotypes. A few of the identified cytomegalovirus-associated TCR beta chains were confirmed in vitro to be specific for cytomegalovirus antigens. Immune exposure information for the cohort was limited to CMV serostatus.

The germline V gene specifies SQVTM as CDR1 and ANQGSEA as CDR2. The trim is 1 base for V and 6 bases for J, with a gap of 15 bases between the germline ends. The CDR3 holds 14 amino acids from the cysteine to the phenylalanine. CDR3 DNA is the only sequence kept; it has 42 bases, read in frame from the first base. The method behind the library was the immunoSEQ multiplex PCR assay. For the multiplex PCR, a mixture combining 60 forward primers for TCR Vbeta segments and 13 reverse primers for TCR Jbeta segments was used. A multiplex PCR assay on genomic DNA amplified the CDR3 region of rearranged TCR beta genes. Amplified TCR beta libraries were sequenced as 87-base-pair reads on the Illumina HiSeq System. The paper's data handling went like this. Across the 700 or so repertoires, a later analysis counted 78 million or so unique TCR beta chains, approximately 10 million of which were shared by at least two donors. To remove PCR and sequencing errors, raw reads were error-corrected and collapsed into unique sequences using a nearest-neighbor algorithm that merged closely related sequences. To assign V, D and J gene segments, CDR3 sequences were aligned to IMGT reference sequences. Each retained sequence needed at least a six-nucleotide match to both a V gene segment and a J gene segment. Rearrangements were classified as productive when the CDR3 lacked stop codons and remained in frame with V and J, and all other rearrangements were classified as non-productive. CDR3 was defined by IMGT convention, running from the second conserved V-encoded cysteine to the conserved J-encoded phenylalanine. Sequences without an unambiguous match to a single V gene segment were excluded from the earlier analysis of several hundred of the donors. An earlier analysis of a few hundred of the donors called V segments functional above 56.7% productive rearrangements and segregating when the between-donor standard deviation exceeded 5%. To diagnose cytomegalovirus status from the catalog of TCR beta chain sequences, a statistical classification framework was built. In a later analysis, TCR nucleotide sequences were compared against IMGT/GENE-DB human TR gene sequences so that V and J genes could be assigned. Using the TCRdist pipeline, a later analysis assigned CDR3 sequences along with most-parsimonious VDJ recombination scenarios. A later analysis defined each TCR beta chain by its CDR3 amino acid sequence plus V-gene family, and excluded reads lacking a unique V-gene family. To address suspected cross-contamination and a sequencing artifact, a later analysis removed around 600 highly shared, low-generation-probability nucleotide sequences. For each public chain, a later analysis derived a clonal expansion index from normalized ranks of inferred template counts within each repertoire. In a later analysis, generation probabilities were computed with a VDJ recombination model fitted to out-of-frame rearrangements, and the resulting probabilities were checked against IGoR. Hypergeometric tests were used in a later analysis to score TCR-TCR, TCR-HLA and TCR-CMV co-occurrence, with a repertoire-size bias correction applied to the TCR pairs. A later analysis estimated false discovery rates by permuting HLA or CMV assignments 20 times. In a later analysis, co-occurring TCRs were grouped with DBSCAN, and TCRdist sequence similarity was added when clustering was performed within HLA-allele-positive subsets. Co-occurrence clustering excluded repertoires with fewer than 30,000 or more than 120,000 public chains, plus five with anomalous nucleotide sharing. TCRdb re-hosts the immuneACCESS table, in-frame sequences only. Its copies lack some clones; in the studies checked, an unresolved V gene accounts for under half of them, and the cause for the rest is not known. For V, J and clone size, that table is used; D and trimming come from the DNA. This sample has 70,000 to 95,000 clones in its table, and 76% of those were observed once. The ten largest clones capture approximately 5% of the sample.

The specimen was PBMCs. The sequence joins TRBV29-1 to TRBJ1-1; the D gene cannot be resolved reliably. This sequence was found in a man aged 25 to 40 in good health and CMV-seropositive. The CDR3 region has the sequence CSVEVEPTRPEAFF. The bases are TGCAGCGTTGAAGTAGAGCCAACTCGTCCTGAAGCTTTCTTT.